The 9 T cell receptor beta chains listed next were all sequenced from one sample in a study of T cells in localized non-small cell lung cancer. This table comes from immunoSEQ multiplex PCR, and its TCRdb copy is limited to in-frame clones, with some not included. Of under 40,000 clones in the sample, around four fifths were seen once. The specimen was peripheral blood, collected before any cancer treatment. These receptors originate from a male donor aged 60 or older with stage II squamous cell lung carcinoma.

This clone was recorded only once. The J gene is TRBJ1-5, the V gene TRBV18, with D possibly being TRBD1 (6 bases). The CDR3 runs to 15 residues. In germline, CDR1 is KGHSH, CDR2 LQKENI. The V and J ends lost 2 bases and 11 bases respectively, with 19 bases between them. The CDR3 is CASSPIGTLSGAQHF. The CDR3 DNA sequence: TGTGCCAGCTCACCAATCGGGACACTGAGTGGGGCCCAGCATTTT. Full variable domain (remainder filled in from reference TRBV18 and TRBJ1-5): NAGVMQNPRHLVRRRGQEARLRCSPMKGHSHVYWYRQLPEEGLKFMVYLQKENIIDESGMPKERFSAEFPKEGPSILRIQQVVRGDSAAYFCASSPIGTLSGAQHFGDGTRLSIL.

This chain connects TRBV27 to TRBJ1-1, with TRBD1 identical over 7 bases. The length of the CDR3 is 15 residues. Germline V gene sequence: CDR1 MNHEY, CDR2 SMNVEV (reference sequence). With 6 bases clipped from V and 4 bases from J, the junction kept 11 bases outside the gene matches. CDR3 DNA sequence: TGTGCCAGCAGCCCACTACAGGGGAAAGGCACTGAAGCTTTCTTT. The encoded protein is CASSPLQGKGTEAFF.

V and J are TRBV7-9 and TRBJ1-3; D call uncertain. This CDR3 has 12 amino acids. From germline, CDR1 is SEHNR and CDR2 FQNEAQ (reference sequence). The V end was cut by 4 bases, the J end by 7 bases, with 8 bases between. CDR3 sequence: CASSSEVNTIYF. The CDR3 nucleotides are TGTGCCAGCAGCTCTGAGGTGAACACCATATATTTT.

The genes are TRBV18 and TRBJ1-1; 8 bases align to TRBD1. Germline CDR1 and CDR2: KGHSH and LQKENI. J was trimmed by 4 bases and V by 3 bases; bases with no gene match: 10. The CDR3 has 16 residues. The CDR3 bases are TGTGCCAGCTCACCGATAATGGACAGGGTAGGCACTGAAGCTTTCTTT. This translates into CASSPIMDRVGTEAFF.

The rearrangement uses TRBV5-6 and TRBJ1-1; D is unclear. This CDR3 comprises 14 residues. V was pared by 0 bases and J by 1 base, with 7 bases between. CDR1 SGHDT and CDR2 YYEEEE come from the germline V gene. The CDR3 bases are TGTGCCAGCAGCTTGGTACAGCGGAACACTGAAGCTTTCTTT. Translating it yields CASSLVQRNTEAFF. Together with reference TRBV5-6 and TRBJ1-1, the CDR3 gives the full variable domain: DAGVTQSPTHLIKTRGQQVTLRCSPKSGHDTVSWYQQALGQGPQFIFQYYEEEERQRGNFPDRFSGHQFPNYSSELNVNALLLGDSALYLCASSLVQRNTEAFFGQGTRLTVV.

The rearrangement links TRBV7-9 to TRBJ2-2; D not certain. The V gene lost 1 base and the J gene lost 4 bases, with 10 bases spanning the gap. The CDR3 runs to 15 residues. Germline V gene data show CDR1 as SEHNR and CDR2 as FQNEAQ (reference sequence). CDR3 sequence reads: CASSLVRDSTGELFF. CDR3 coding DNA: TGTGCCAGCAGCTTAGTAAGGGATAGCACCGGGGAGCTGTTTTTT.

This sequence joins TRBV5-1 and TRBJ1-4; no firm D call. The CDR3 contains 15 residues. Trimming left V 0 bases short and J 0 bases short, with 6 bases between. Looked up from germline, CDR1 is SGHRS and CDR2 is YFSETQ. The CDR3 region is CASSLGAATNEKLFF. As DNA, the CDR3 is TGCGCCAGCAGCTTGGGAGCGGCAACTAATGAAAAACTGTTTTTT.

J is TRBJ2-1 and V is TRBV12-5; D might be TRBD2 (5 bases). V gave up 2 bases and J gave up 9 bases, with 11 bases separating them. The CDR3 spans 13 residues. Germline V lookup: CDR1 LGHNT, CDR2 FRNRAP. CDR3: CASGLREGLEQFF. The CDR3 nucleotides are TGTGCTAGTGGTTTGCGAGAGGGTCTTGAGCAGTTCTTC.

A single count supports this clone. The J gene is TRBJ2-7, the V gene TRBV7-8; 14 nucleotides align to TRBD2. This CDR3 spans 18 amino acids. Germline V lookup: CDR1 SGHVS, CDR2 FQNEAQ. The ends lost 0 bases at V and 3 bases at J; junction bases unmatched: 7. CDR3 in amino acids: CASSLASGTSGGYYEQYF. The DNA for the CDR3 is TGTGCCAGCAGCTTAGCCTCCGGGACTAGCGGGGGATACTACGAGCAGTACTTC.